This T cell receptor beta chain was observed in a study of yellow fever vaccine responses in identical twins. General observations from the study: It has been reported that, in twins, the vaccine T cell response seemed partly convergent and partly personalized.

TCRdb ran MiXCR on the RT-PCR reads and lists one entry per CDR3 protein. The sample yields 9,500 to 11,000 distinct CDR3 sequences, 65% to 80% seen once. On this clonotype itself: Its specificity is unknown.

CDR3 length equals 13 residues. Trimming took 5 bases from V and 5 from J; bases not matched to a gene: 1. The TCR originated in a woman under 30 who received the yellow fever vaccine. This specimen was T cells from blood (PBMCs), unsorted or a sorted subset (not recorded which), taken before or after yellow fever vaccination (not recorded which). The chain employs TRBV12-3 or TRBV12-4 and TRBJ2-5; TRBD2 matches 11 bases. The CDR3 coding sequence is TGTGCCAGCAGTCGACTAGCGGGGGAGACCCAGTACTTC. It translates to CASSRLAGETQYF.